This TCR beta chain was identified during a study of shared clonotypes between healthy human individuals. Looking at the study overall: A donor's plate count was three for CD4 naive and three for CD4 memory; CD8 naive had two and CD8 memory one. Regarding the study as a whole: Clonotype sharing among donors was expected to depend on sequencing depth. Of the naive CD4 clonotypes, around 4.7% were shared across several donors.

Some clones are missing from TCRdb's copy, which holds only in-frame ones; the method was immunoSEQ multiplex PCR. This table has a few million clones, roughly 92% appearing once. The length of the CDR3 is 15 residues. Unmatched junction bases numbered 7, after V lost 3 bases and J lost 0 bases. Germline loops: CDR1 GTSNPN, CDR2 SVGIG (reference sequence). Adult donors, all healthy and HIV-negative, had no recent acute infections or vaccinations. A word on this clone: As yet, its antigen is unknown.

The sequencing sample was made of naive CD4+ T cells sorted from blood. The subset denotes: CD45RA+ positively selected. This sequence was found in a man between 18 and 35 years old in good health. The genes are TRBV30 and TRBJ2-7; 8 bases line up with TRBD1. CDR3 residues: CAWRRTGQASYEQYF. The DNA of the CDR3 is TGTGCCTGGAGGAGAACGGGACAGGCCTCCTACGAGCAGTACTTC.